The 20 T cell receptor beta chains below come from one sample, sequenced in a study of shared clonotypes between healthy human individuals. It was CD45RO-negative cells, positively selected for CCR7, that made up naive CD8 cells, with terminally differentiated effector memory CD45RA+ cells excluded. Libraries were prepared by immunoSEQ multiplex PCR; TCRdb keeps only in-frame clonotypes and omits some of them. The sample lists around 700,000 clones; under 95% were seen once. The sample taken for sequencing was naive CD8+ T cells sorted from blood. Source of these receptors: a young man in good health.

The chain links TRBV7-9 to TRBJ1-1; 7 nucleotides line up with TRBD1. J was trimmed by 1 base and V by 7 bases; bases with no gene match: 9. CDR1 and CDR2 (germline): SEHNR, FQNEAQ (reference sequence). The CDR3 covers 15 residues. This CDR3 reads CASIKGAGANTEAFF. CDR3 nucleotide sequence: TGTGCCAGCATCAAGGGGGCAGGGGCGAACACTGAAGCTTTCTTT.

This clone was seen only once. The chain recombines TRBV13 with TRBJ1-2, with a possible D match to TRBD1 (5 bases). Trimming took 0 bases from V and 3 from J, leaving 14 bases between them. The CDR3 spans 16 residues. From germline, CDR1 is PRHDT and CDR2 FYEKMQ (reference sequence). This chain's CDR3 is CASSLGSGLGYYGYTF. DNA of the CDR3: TGTGCCAGCAGCTTAGGCTCGGGGCTAGGATACTATGGCTACACCTTC.

This chain joins TRBV5-1 and TRBJ2-1; 7 nucleotides agree with TRBD1. V lost 1 base, J lost 6 bases, and 7 bases stayed unmatched. The CDR3 extends over 15 amino acids. In germline, CDR1 is SGHRS, CDR2 YFSETQ. The CDR3 sequence: CASSLYRGSPNEQFF. The CDR3 bases are TGCGCCAGCAGCTTGTACAGGGGTAGTCCCAATGAGCAGTTCTTC.

This clone appeared a few times. The CDR3 region has the DNA TGTGCCAGCAGCGTAGGAGGGCCAAATGAAAAACTGTTTTTT. It is translated as CASSVGGPNEKLFF. This rearrangement joins TRBV9 to TRBJ1-4; D ambiguous. This CDR3 has 14 amino acids. V was clipped by 0 bases and J by 5 bases, with 8 bases between them. Germline V gene lookup returns CDR1 SGDLS and CDR2 YYNGEE.

The genes are TRBV7-8 and TRBJ2-2; D perhaps matches TRBD1 (7 bases). The CDR3 has 15 residues. V was trimmed by 3 bases and J by 6 bases, leaving 14 bases between them. The germline gives CDR1 SGHVS, CDR2 FQNEAQ. CDR3: CASSFTGDFSGELFF. In nucleotides, the CDR3 is TGTGCCAGCAGCTTTACAGGGGACTTTTCCGGGGAGCTGTTTTTT.

The genes are TRBV4-1 and TRBJ1-1, with a weak D call TRBD1 (5 bases). V was pared by 3 bases and J by 6 bases, with 14 bases between. CDR3 length equals 14 residues. Germline-derived CDR1 and CDR2 are MGHRA and YSYEKL. The CDR3 DNA reads TGCGCCAGCAGCCAGGTCTTTGGGGCCGCTGAAGCTTTCTTT. It codes for CASSQVFGAAEAFF.

The V and J genes are TRBV29-1 and TRBJ1-1; D gene unclear. The length of the CDR3 is 12 residues. CDR1 is SQVTM, CDR2 ANQGSEA, per germline. V was trimmed by 4 bases and J by 0 bases, leaving 6 bases between them. The CDR3 DNA reads TGCAGCGTTGCGAAAATGAACACTGAAGCTTTCTTT. Its protein product is CSVAKMNTEAFF.

This rearrangement joins TRBV7-8 to TRBJ2-7, with 7 bases aligning to TRBD2. Germline assignment: CDR1 SGHVS and CDR2 FQNEAQ. V dropped 5 bases and J dropped 1; count of bases not matched to a gene: 11. The CDR3 is 16 amino acids. The CDR3 DNA reads TGTGCCAGCAGCGTGGTTGGACTAGAAATGTCCTACGAGCAGTACTTC. Translated, it gives CASSVVGLEMSYEQYF. Combining the CDR3 with reference TRBV7-8 and TRBJ2-7 gives the whole variable domain GAGVSQSPRYKVAKRGQDVALRCDPISGHVSLFWYQQALGQGPEFLTYFQNEAQLDKSGLPSDRFFAERPEGSVSTLKIQRTQQEDSAVYLCASSVVGLEMSYEQYFGPGTRLTVT.

In this sample, this clone turned up once. The V gene is TRBV28, the J gene TRBJ2-7, with a possible D match to TRBD2 (6 bases). Trimming removed 6 bases at V and 3 bases at J, with 15 bases between. The CDR3 is 14 residues long. The germline V gene has CDR1 MDHEN and CDR2 SYDVKM. CDR3 coding DNA: TGTGCCAGCAGCCTAACCCCGACTAGCTACGAGCAGTACTTC. It translates to CASSLTPTSYEQYF. Using reference TRBV28 and TRBJ2-7 for the parts outside the CDR3, the full variable domain is DVKVTQSSRYLVKRTGEKVFLECVQDMDHENMFWYRQDPGLGLRLIYFSYDVKMKEKGDIPEGYSVSREKKERFSLILESASTNQTSMYLCASSLTPTSYEQYFGPGTRLTVT.

Points on this clone: Other DNA sequences in this sample translate to the same CDR3. The chain carries TRBV5-6 and TRBJ2-7; 14 nucleotides agree with TRBD2. Germline loops: CDR1 SGHDT, CDR2 YYEEEE. V lost 3 bases, J lost 4 bases, and 3 bases stayed unmatched. This CDR3 comprises 15 residues. The CDR3 DNA sequence: TGTGCCAGCAGCTCGGGACTAGCGGGAGTTTACGAGCAGTACTTC. It codes for CASSSGLAGVYEQYF.

The chain uses TRBV27 and TRBJ2-3; a possible D gene is TRBD2 (6 bases). CDR1 is MNHEY and CDR2 is SMNVEV in the germline V gene (reference sequence). Between the trimmed V and J ends, which lost 4 bases and 7 bases, there was a span of 12 bases. There are 13 residues in the CDR3. CDR3: CASSSGLGNTQYF. In DNA, the CDR3 is TGTGCCAGCAGTTCGGGACTCGGAAATACGCAGTATTTT.

As DNA, the CDR3 is TGTGCCAGCAGCCCCCGGACAGGTGTCCATGAGCAGTTCTTC. Translated: CASSPRTGVHEQFF. This chain uses TRBV9 with TRBJ2-1, with 7 bases fitting TRBD1. CDR1 is SGDLS and CDR2 is YYNGEE in the germline V gene. V was pared by 4 bases and J by 8 bases, with 9 bases of the junction left unmatched. This CDR3 contains 14 residues.

The chain links TRBV7-9 to TRBJ2-1; 8 nucleotides line up with TRBD2. Germline V gives CDR1 SEHNR, CDR2 FQNEAQ (reference sequence). V shed 2 bases and J 6 bases; nucleotides not matched to a gene: 12. CDR3 length: 17 amino acids. CDR3 bases: TGTGCCAGCAGCTTACCTACCTTCGGCCTAGCGGGCAATGAGCAGTTCTTC. Translation: CASSLPTFGLAGNEQFF.

This rearrangement joins TRBV6-6 to TRBJ2-3; TRBD2 might be the D (5 bases). V was shortened by 9 bases and J by 3 bases, with 10 bases between the two germline ends. CDR3 length: 12 residues. The germline V gene encodes CDR1 MNHNY and CDR2 SVGAGI (reference sequence). Here the CDR3 DNA reads TGTGCCAGTGGCGAGGGTACAGATACGCAGTATTTT. Its protein is CASGEGTDTQYF.

This clone has only one observation. This chain links TRBV11-2 with TRBJ2-7; 9 nucleotides line up with TRBD2. The CDR3 has 11 amino acids. V shed 9 bases, J shed 6 bases, and the junction held 3 bases outside the gene matches. Looked up from germline, CDR1 is SGHAT and CDR2 is FQNNGV. The CDR3 region has the DNA TGTGCCAGTGGAGCGGGGGGCGAGCAGTACTTC. Protein product: CASGAGGEQYF.

CDR3 region: CASSLSGGWSNQPQHF. The CDR3 DNA reads TGTGCCAGCAGTTTATCGGGGGGATGGAGCAATCAGCCCCAGCATTTT. The chain is built from TRBV28 and TRBJ1-5; tentative D call: TRBD1 (5 bases). The V end lost 1 base, the J end lost 1 base, and 11 bases lay between the germline ends. The CDR3 is 16 amino acids. Germline values: CDR1 MDHEN, CDR2 SYDVKM.

This sequence joins TRBV30 and TRBJ1-3; D perhaps matches TRBD1 (5 bases). CDR1 is GTSNPN, CDR2 SVGIG, per germline (reference sequence). The CDR3 loop spans 16 amino acids. V gave up 0 bases and J gave up 2 bases, with 14 bases separating them. CDR3 sequence reads: CAWSVMGPLPGNTIYF. CDR3 bases: TGTGCCTGGAGTGTAATGGGGCCGCTACCTGGAAACACCATATATTTT. Looking up the rest from reference TRBV30 and TRBJ1-3 gives the full variable domain: SQTIHQWPATLVQPVGSPLSLECTVEGTSNPNLYWYRQAAGRGLQLLFYSVGIGQISSEVPQNLSASRPQDRQFILSSKKLLLSDSGFYLCAWSVMGPLPGNTIYFGEGSWLTVV.

For this clone: The identical CDR3 is also encoded by other nucleotide sequences in the sample. V and J are TRBV19 and TRBJ2-7; 8 bases are a match to TRBD2. The trim removed 5 bases at V and 2 bases at J, leaving 5 bases unmatched. CDR1 and CDR2 from the germline V gene are LNHDA and SQIVND (reference sequence). The CDR3 loop spans 14 amino acids. CDR3: CASSPLAGAYEQYF. As DNA, the CDR3 is TGTGCCAGTAGTCCCCTAGCGGGCGCCTACGAGCAGTACTTC.

The rearrangement links TRBV7-9 to TRBJ2-7; 9 nucleotides match TRBD1. The CDR3 is 15 residues long. The germline V gene has CDR1 SEHNR and CDR2 FQNEAQ (reference sequence). The junction had 9 bases not matched to a gene; V was cut back by 5 bases and J by 4 bases. As DNA, the CDR3 is TGTGCCAGCAGCGTGGGACAGGGAGACTTGTACGAGCAGTACTTC. Translated, it gives CASSVGQGDLYEQYF.

This clone was seen only a few times. This chain uses TRBV19 with TRBJ2-4; 8 bases are a match to TRBD2. CDR1 LNHDA and CDR2 SQIVND come from the germline V gene (reference sequence). This CDR3 has 14 residues. V lost 10 bases to trimming and J lost 0 bases; unmatched junction nucleotides: 5. The CDR3 coding sequence is TGTGCCACCGCTAGCGGGCTAGCCAAAAACATTCAGTACTTC. It codes for CATASGLAKNIQYF.